Here is one T cell receptor beta chain with its context. The germline V gene encodes CDR1 SQVTM and CDR2 ANQGSEA. Trimming removed 7 bases from V and 0 bases from J, with 15 bases in between. The CDR3 has 14 residues. The assay was immunoSEQ multiplex PCR, and TCRdb's table has in-frame clones only and misses some. This table has about 97,000 clones, 90% appearing once. This specimen belongs to a study of graft-versus-host responses after intestinal transplantation. The TCR comes from a human patient who received an intestinal transplant, so some T cells may come from the graft donor. This chain links TRBV29-1 with TRBJ1-2; D possibly corresponds to TRBD1 (5 bases). The source material was PBMCs, sampled about 440 days after intestinal transplant. The CDR3 DNA reads TGCAGCGCGGGGTCAGGGATTTCTAACTATGGCTACACCTTC. As protein: CSAGSGISNYGYTF.